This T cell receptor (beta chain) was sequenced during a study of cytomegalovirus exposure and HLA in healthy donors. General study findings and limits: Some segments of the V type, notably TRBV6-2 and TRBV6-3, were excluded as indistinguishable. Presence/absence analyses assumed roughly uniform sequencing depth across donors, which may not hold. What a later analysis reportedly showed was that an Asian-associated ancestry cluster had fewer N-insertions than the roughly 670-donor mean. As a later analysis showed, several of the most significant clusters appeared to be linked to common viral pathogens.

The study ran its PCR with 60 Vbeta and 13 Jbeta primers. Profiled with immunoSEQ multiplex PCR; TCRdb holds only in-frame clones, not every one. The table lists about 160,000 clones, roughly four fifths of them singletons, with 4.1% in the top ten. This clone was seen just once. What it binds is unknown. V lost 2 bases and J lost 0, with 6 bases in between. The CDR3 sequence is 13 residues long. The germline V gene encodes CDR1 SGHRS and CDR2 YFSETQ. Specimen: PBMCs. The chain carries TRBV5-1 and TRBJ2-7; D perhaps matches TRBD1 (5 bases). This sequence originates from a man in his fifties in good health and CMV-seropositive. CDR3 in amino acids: CASSLQDSYEQYF. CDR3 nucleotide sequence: TGCGCCAGCAGCTTACAGGACTCCTACGAGCAGTACTTC.